This is a list of T cell receptor beta chains from one sample in a study of lymphopenia after photon versus proton radiotherapy. TCRdb's copy holds only in-frame clones and misses some; the assay was immunoSEQ multiplex PCR. The sample includes roughly 30,000 clones, approximately 85% of them seen just once. Sequencing was performed on peripheral blood, taken from a patient treated with photon-based radiotherapy. The receptor source for this set is a man aged 50 to 60 with gastric cancer. The CDR3 runs from the conserved cysteine through the conserved F or W. A D gene is named only where the DNA matches it firmly. A clone size is listed for some rows: how often the clone was seen (once, few, many), or a class if it is expanded.

abundance	v_gene	j_gene	d_gene	CDR3aa	CDR3nt
-	TRBV7-7	TRBJ2-3	-	CASSLAPSNAQYF	TGTGCCAGCAGCTTAGCGCCTAGCAACGCGCAGTATTTT
-	TRBV5-6	TRBJ2-3	-	CASSIGQLDTQYF	TGTGCCAGCAGCATCGGACAGTTAGATACGCAGTATTTT
-	TRBV7-2	TRBJ2-3	-	CASNRGGRTDTQYF	TGTGCCAGCAACAGGGGGGGCCGGACAGATACGCAGTATTTT
-	TRBV29-1	TRBJ1-2	TRBD1	CSVGRDRSNGYTF	TGCAGCGTTGGGAGGGACAGGTCTAATGGCTACACCTTC
few	TRBV9	TRBJ2-3	-	CASSLQRARTDTQYF	TGTGCCAGCAGCCTTCAGCGGGCGCGCACAGATACGCAGTATTTT
-	TRBV19	TRBJ2-7	TRBD1	CASSILGGTGGVYEQYF	TGTGCCAGTAGTATACTCGGAGGGACAGGGGGAGTTTACGAGCAGTACTTC
-	TRBV11-2	TRBJ2-7	-	CASSITYEQYF	TGTGCCAGCAGTATTACCTACGAGCAGTACTTC
-	TRBV5-6	TRBJ1-5	-	CASSYQGNRQPQHF	TGTGCCAGCAGCTATCAAGGGAATCGACAGCCCCAGCATTTT
medium-sized	TRBV29-1	TRBJ2-1	TRBD2	CSVEGSGGAELYNEQFF	TGCAGCGTTGAAGGTAGCGGGGGGGCCGAACTCTACAATGAGCAGTTCTTC
once	TRBV11-3	TRBJ2-1	-	CASSTGGGGRYNEQFF	TGTGCCAGCAGCACCGGAGGCGGGGGCCGATACAATGAGCAGTTCTTC
-	TRBV15	TRBJ1-4	-	CATSRDLNTWDGKLFF	TGTGCCACCAGCAGAGATCTCAACACCTGGGATGGGAAACTGTTTTTT
once	TRBV6-4	TRBJ2-1	TRBD2	CASSGLAGGPGEQFF	TGTGCCAGCAGTGGACTAGCGGGGGGGCCTGGTGAGCAGTTCTTC
-	TRBV19	TRBJ1-6	TRBD1	CASGRDSNNSPLHF	TGTGCCAGTGGCCGGGACAGTAATAATTCACCCCTCCACTTT
-	TRBV7-3	TRBJ2-2	-	CASSLTAGWDTGELFF	TGTGCCAGCAGCTTAACGGCGGGGTGGGACACCGGGGAGCTGTTTTTT
once	TRBV21-1	TRBJ2-3	-	CASSNRDRGEDTQYF	TGTGCCAGCAGCAACCGGGACAGGGGAGAGGATACGCAGTATTTT
-	TRBV29-1	TRBJ2-3	TRBD1	CSARTGKNTQYF	TGCAGCGCTCGGACAGGGAAAAATACGCAGTATTTT
-	TRBV5-1	TRBJ2-2	TRBD1	CASSFTGQYTGELFF	TGCGCCAGCAGCTTTACGGGACAGTACACCGGGGAGCTGTTTTTT
-	TRBV6-4	TRBJ1-2	-	CASSDHPLYGYTF	TGTGCCAGCAGTGACCACCCTCTATATGGCTACACCTTC
-	TRBV18	TRBJ2-7	TRBD1	CASSPRQGAREQYF	TGTGCCAGCTCACCGCGACAGGGGGCGCGCGAGCAGTACTTC
-	TRBV11-2	TRBJ2-1	TRBD1	CASSRGRGSVEQFF	TGTGCCAGCAGCCGGGGCAGGGGGTCAGTTGAGCAGTTCTTC
-	TRBV5-6	TRBJ2-3	TRBD2	CASSLVWGGALDTQYF	TGTGCCAGCAGCTTGGTCTGGGGGGGAGCCCTAGATACGCAGTATTTT
once	TRBV5-1	TRBJ1-5	-	CASRRDNNQPQHF	TGCGCCAGCAGACGGGACAACAATCAGCCCCAGCATTTT
-	TRBV7-2	TRBJ2-4	-	CASSFSSVGKNIQYF	TGTGCCAGCAGCTTCAGTAGTGTGGGCAAAAACATTCAGTACTTC
-	TRBV5-6	TRBJ1-2	TRBD1	CASSLEGTASNYGYTF	TGTGCCAGCAGCTTGGAAGGGACAGCCTCTAACTATGGCTACACCTTC
-	TRBV11-2	TRBJ2-7	-	CASSLEGAAYEQYF	TGTGCCAGCAGCTTAGAGGGGGCGGCCTACGAGCAGTACTTC
-	TRBV18	TRBJ2-2	-	CASSPSRKNTGELFF	TGTGCCAGCTCACCAAGCAGGAAAAACACCGGGGAGCTGTTTTTT